The T cell receptor beta chain described here comes from a study of T cells in women clearing cervical HPV infection. TCRdb's table, derived via immunoSEQ multiplex PCR, lists solely in-frame clones and lacks some. The sample has some 39,000 clones. Germline lookup yields CDR1 LNHDA and CDR2 SQIVND (reference sequence). The CDR3 covers 13 residues. Trimming at V came to 7 bases and at J to 4 bases, leaving 3 bases not matched to a gene. As regards this clone: With the read ending 3 residues before the CDR3 end, the germline J gene is used to fill in that end.

Sample: blood buffy coat. This receptor was obtained from a woman between 18 and 75 years old with a cervical HPV16 infection that either progressed to CIN3+ or cleared (not recorded which). The chain employs TRBV19 and TRBJ1-1, with TRBD1 identical over 10 bases. The CDR3 bases that were read are TGTGCCAGTACCAGGACAGGGGGCACTGAA. This encodes CASTRTGGTE. The entire CDR3 reads CASTRTGGTEAFF.